These 22 T cell receptor beta chains came from one sample sequenced in a study of blood T cell repertoires in COVID-19. The table came from immunoSEQ multiplex PCR; TCRdb's copy has only in-frame clones and leaves some out. In the table there are roughly 8,600 clones, about 85% of which are singletons. Sample: peripheral blood. These receptors all stem from a human donor in a cohort sampled during active COVID-19.

The J gene is TRBJ1-2, the V gene TRBV4-2; TRBD1 aligns across 7 bases. Trimming took 1 base from V and 4 from J; bases not matched to a gene: 3. The CDR3 has 14 amino acids. Germline lookup yields CDR1 LGHNA and CDR2 YNFKEQ. CDR3 region: CASSQGDRAYGYTF. In nucleotides, the CDR3 is TGTGCCAGCAGCCAAGGCGACAGGGCCTATGGCTACACCTTC.

This clone was counted once. The chain joins TRBV7-8 to TRBJ2-3, with 15 bases identical to TRBD2. The germline V gene has CDR1 SGHVS and CDR2 FQNEAQ. Trimming cost V 5 bases and J 6 bases; bases outside gene matches: 9. CDR3 length equals 17 residues. The chain's CDR3 is CASSGRTSGGGRDTQYF. The CDR3 nucleotides read TGTGCCAGCAGCGGACGGACTAGCGGGGGGGGCCGGGATACGCAGTATTTT.

The chain links TRBV30 to TRBJ2-4, with no clear D. V was pared by 5 bases and J by 1 base, with 9 bases between. The CDR3 has 13 amino acids. Germline CDR1 reads GTSNPN; CDR2 reads SVGIG (reference sequence). The CDR3, as DNA: TGTGCCTGGGGGTCCCCGGCCAAAAACATTCAGTACTTC. Translating gives CAWGSPAKNIQYF.

The CDR3 reads CASILLRQYTEAFF. The CDR3 DNA reads TGTGCCAGCATTCTCTTGCGGCAGTACACTGAAGCTTTCTTT. The V and J genes are TRBV2 and TRBJ1-1; D gene uncertain. The ends were cut back, 7 bases at V and 3 bases at J, with 15 bases in the middle. The germline V gene has CDR1 SNHLY and CDR2 FYNNEI. The CDR3 is made up of 14 amino acids. The entire variable domain, with the rest obtained from reference TRBV2 and TRBJ1-1, is as follows: EPEVTQTPSHQVTQMGQEVILRCVPISNHLYFYWYRQILGQKVEFLVSFYNNEISEKSEIFDDQFSVERPDGSNFTLKIRSTKLEDSAMYFCASILLRQYTEAFFGQGTRLTVV.

V usage is TRBV28 and J usage is TRBJ2-3; D may be TRBD2 (5 bases). The CDR3 is made up of 15 amino acids. Per the germline V gene, CDR1 is MDHEN and CDR2 is SYDVKM. V lost 5 bases to trimming and J lost 4 bases, with 16 bases between them. The CDR3 reads CASSPPGARADTQYF. CDR3 DNA sequence: TGTGCCAGCAGTCCTCCCGGAGCGCGGGCAGATACGCAGTATTTT.

This clone was counted once. This rearrangement joins TRBV28 to TRBJ2-7; the D gene is possibly TRBD2 (5 bases). The CDR3 consists of 13 residues. With 5 bases removed from V and 4 bases from J, the gap between germline ends came to 12 bases. Germline values: CDR1 MDHEN, CDR2 SYDVKM. The CDR3 reads CASSTSREYEQYF. In nucleotides, the CDR3 is TGTGCCAGCAGTACCTCGAGGGAATACGAGCAGTACTTC.

Written as DNA, the CDR3 is TGCGCCAGCAGCCAAGGGACTAGCGGGAGTGAGACCCAGTACTTC. Translated, it gives CASSQGTSGSETQYF. The chain employs TRBV4-3 and TRBJ2-5; 13 bases map to TRBD2. Trimming took 1 base from V and 5 from J; bases not matched to a gene: 1. Germline CDR1 LGHNA, CDR2 YSLEER. This CDR3 comprises 15 residues.

The V gene is TRBV19, the J gene TRBJ2-5, with 8 bases fitting TRBD1. CDR3 size: 14 residues. Unmatched junction bases numbered 6, after V lost 3 bases and J lost 6 bases. CDR1 is LNHDA and CDR2 is SQIVND in the germline V gene (reference sequence). The CDR3 loop is CASSMSQGAQTQYF. In DNA, the CDR3 is TGTGCCAGTAGTATGTCCCAGGGGGCTCAGACCCAGTACTTC. The whole variable domain, remainder taken from reference TRBV19 and TRBJ2-5, is DGGITQSPKYLFRKEGQNVTLSCEQNLNHDAMYWYRQDPGQGLRLIYYSQIVNDFQKGDIAEGYSVSREKKESFPLTVTSAQKNPTAFYLCASSMSQGAQTQYFGPGTRLLVL.

The chain has TRBV4-3 and TRBJ1-1, with unresolved D. The length of the CDR3 is 14 residues. Germline CDR1 LGHNA, CDR2 YSLEER. The ends were cut back, 0 bases at V and 7 bases at J, with 12 bases in the middle. The CDR3 DNA follows: TGCGCCAGCAGCCAAGATCGTGCGGGTTATGAAGCTTTCTTT. Translating gives CASSQDRAGYEAFF.

The chain couples TRBV18 to TRBJ1-1; 7 bases agree with TRBD1. CDR1 is KGHSH and CDR2 is LQKENI in the germline V gene. The V gene end was trimmed by 3 bases and the J gene end by 0 bases; junction bases not matched to a gene: 1. This CDR3 comprises 14 residues. Here the CDR3 DNA reads TGTGCCAGCTCACCGGACAGGCTGAACACTGAAGCTTTCTTT. Protein: CASSPDRLNTEAFF.

V gene TRBV5-4 combines with J gene TRBJ2-3, with 7 bases lining up with TRBD2. The germline V gene has CDR1 SGHNT and CDR2 YYREEE (reference sequence). Trimming cost V 0 bases and J 2 bases; bases outside gene matches: 6. The CDR3 totals 16 residues. The CDR3 DNA reads TGTGCCAGCAGCTTGGCCTCGGGGGGACTCACAGATACGCAGTATTTT. It is translated as CASSLASGGLTDTQYF.

J is TRBJ2-4 and V is TRBV14, with D hard to call. V was pared by 9 bases and J by 0 bases, with 9 bases between. Germline CDR1 is SGHDN and CDR2 is FVKESK. The CDR3 consists of 13 residues. The CDR3 reads CASSLLAKNIQYF. CDR3 nucleotide sequence: TGTGCCAGTTCTTTACTAGCCAAAAACATTCAGTACTTC.

The chain is built from TRBV28 and TRBJ1-2; D call uncertain. Trimming removed 3 bases at V and 8 bases at J, with 28 bases between. The CDR3 contains 18 residues. Germline V lookup: CDR1 MDHEN, CDR2 SYDVKM. CDR3 sequence reads: CASSLGSAGGLRREGYTF. The CDR3 DNA follows: TGTGCCAGCAGTTTGGGTTCGGCAGGAGGACTTCGCCGGGAAGGCTACACCTTC.

This clone was seen a single time. In nucleotides, the CDR3 is TGCGCCAGCAGCCAAGAGGCAGGGGCCTATGGCTACACCTTC. It is translated as CASSQEAGAYGYTF. The V gene is TRBV4-3, the J gene TRBJ1-2, with D maybe TRBD1 (6 bases). V lost 0 bases and J lost 4, with 9 bases in between. The CDR3 covers 14 residues. Germline V gene sequence: CDR1 LGHNA, CDR2 YSLEER.

This chain connects TRBV9 to TRBJ1-3; tentatively, D is TRBD1 (6 bases). The CDR3 runs 15 residues. Trimming removed 0 bases from V and 4 bases from J, with 11 bases in between. The germline gives CDR1 SGDLS, CDR2 YYNGEE. For the CDR3, the DNA is TGTGCCAGCAGCGTAGCATCAGGGGCCGGAAACACCATATATTTT. Encoded protein: CASSVASGAGNTIYF. Variable domain in full (rest from reference TRBV9 and TRBJ1-3): DSGVTQTPKHLITATGQRVTLRCSPRSGDLSVYWYQQSLDQGLQFLIQYYNGEERAKGNILERFSAQQFPDLHSELNLSSLELGDSALYFCASSVASGAGNTIYFGEGSWLTVV.

The rearrangement links TRBV7-9 to TRBJ1-1; D possibly corresponds to TRBD1 (6 bases). This CDR3 is built from 14 residues. V shed 3 bases and J shed 1 base, with 9 bases lying between them. Germline lookup yields CDR1 SEHNR and CDR2 FQNEAQ (reference sequence). DNA for the CDR3: TGTGCCAGCAGCTTTGGGGGCCAGAACACTGAAGCTTTCTTT. Its translation: CASSFGGQNTEAFF.

The genes are TRBV19 and TRBJ1-5; D not resolved. V was cut by 3 bases and J by 4 bases, with 7 bases left in between. Germline CDR1 is LNHDA and CDR2 is SQIVND (reference sequence). CDR3 length: 13 amino acids. The CDR3 loop reads CASSMRVNQPQHF. The CDR3 nucleotides read TGTGCCAGTAGTATGCGGGTTAATCAGCCCCAGCATTTT.

The chain combines TRBV5-1 with TRBJ1-4; TRBD1 aligns across 7 bases. Germline loops: CDR1 SGHRS, CDR2 YFSETQ. V lost 2 bases to trimming and J lost 8 bases; unmatched junction nucleotides: 9. This CDR3 spans 15 amino acids. The CDR3 here is CASSFGQARWEKLFF. The CDR3, as DNA: TGCGCCAGCAGCTTTGGACAGGCAAGATGGGAAAAACTGTTTTTT.

The chain couples TRBV7-2 to TRBJ2-5; 9 bases map to TRBD2. CDR3 length: 16 residues. Germline V gene data show CDR1 as SGHTA and CDR2 as FQGNSA. V trimming: 4 bases; J trimming: 4 bases; junction bases outside the gene matches: 10. The CDR3: CASSSNAGGPGETQYF. The CDR3 bases are TGTGCCAGCAGCTCGAATGCGGGGGGGCCGGGAGAGACCCAGTACTTC.

This chain links TRBV7-2 with TRBJ1-5, with D perhaps matching TRBD1 (6 bases). Trimming took off 0 bases at V and 2 bases at J, with 8 bases between the two ends. Per germline, CDR1 SGHTA and CDR2 FQGNSA. CDR3 size: 15 residues. This CDR3 reads CASSLAGAGNQPQHF. For the CDR3, the DNA is TGTGCCAGCAGCTTAGCGGGGGCCGGCAATCAGCCCCAGCATTTT.

The chain is built from TRBV27 and TRBJ1-4; no clear D gene. Trimming cost V 2 bases and J 7 bases, with 11 bases left between them. The CDR3 spans 14 residues. The V gene's germline CDR1 is MNHEY and CDR2 SMNVEV (reference sequence). Written as DNA, the CDR3 is TGTGCCAGCAGTTTAATCGGGGTGGGTGAAAAACTGTTTTTT. Translating gives CASSLIGVGEKLFF.

The gene calls are TRBV6-5 and TRBJ1-1; tentatively, D is TRBD1 (5 bases). This CDR3 is built from 14 residues. Germline lookup yields CDR1 MNHEY and CDR2 SVGAGI. The V gene lost 9 bases and the J gene lost 4 bases, with 18 bases spanning the gap. This chain's CDR3 is CASRLAGQVTEAFF. The CDR3 bases are TGTGCCAGTCGCCTCGCGGGGCAGGTCACTGAAGCTTTCTTT.